The rows below give T cell receptor beta chains drawn from one sample of a study of control samples from healthy donors and cancer patients. The assay was immunoSEQ multiplex PCR, and TCRdb's table has in-frame clones only and misses some. This table holds about 85,000 clones, just under 90% found once. The specimen sequenced was blood. The source is a man aged 45-65 years in good health. CDR3s include the opening cysteine and the closing phenylalanine or tryptophan. A D gene is named only where the DNA matches it firmly. The size entry is marked missing in some rows and otherwise reads once, few, many or a size class.

CDR3nt | CDR3aa | j_gene | abundance | d_gene | v_gene
TGTGCCAGCAACCGGGACACTATGAAAGAGACCCAGTACTTC | CASNRDTMKETQYF | TRBJ2-5 | . | . | TRBV2
TGTGCCAGCAGCTTCGGACAGGGGGCTTCACCCCTCCACTTT | CASSFGQGASPLHF | TRBJ1-6 | . | TRBD1 | TRBV5-6
TGTGCCTGGAGTACTGGGACTAGTCGCGACGAGCAGTACTTC | CAWSTGTSRDEQYF | TRBJ2-7 | . | TRBD2 | TRBV30
TGCGCCAGCAGCGCCAGGACAGGGGGCACTGAAGCTTTCTTT | CASSARTGGTEAFF | TRBJ1-1 | . | TRBD1 | TRBV5-1
TGTGCCAGTAGTATGAGGAGAGAAAAACTGTTTTTT | CASSMRREKLFF | TRBJ1-4 | . | . | TRBV19
TGTGCCAGCAGCCAAGAAACCAGCTCTGGAAACACCATATATTTT | CASSQETSSGNTIYF | TRBJ1-3 | . | . | TRBV3-1/TRBV3-2
TGTGCCAGCAGCAAAGTAAGACTAGCGGGGGGACCTAGCACAGATACGCAGTATTTT | CASSKVRLAGGPSTDTQYF | TRBJ2-3 | . | . | TRBV21-1
TGTGCCAGCAGCCCGTACCTCCTAGCGGACACCGGGGAGCTGTTTTTT | CASSPYLLADTGELFF | TRBJ2-2 | . | TRBD2 | TRBV7-2
TGTGCCAGCAGTGAGGCGACGGTGAATTCACCCCTCCACTTT | CASSEATVNSPLHF | TRBJ1-6 | . | . | TRBV2
TGCGCCAGCAGCCAAGGGACCCATGAGCAGTTCTTC | CASSQGTHEQFF | TRBJ2-1 | . | . | TRBV4-1
TGTGCCAGCAGCTTAGTGCTGGGGGGGAACACCGGGGAGCTGTTTTTT | CASSLVLGGNTGELFF | TRBJ2-2 | once | . | TRBV11-2
TGTGCCAGCAGAAGGGAGGGATACAACACTGAAGCTTTCTTT | CASRREGYNTEAFF | TRBJ1-1 | . | . | TRBV6-6
TGCGCCAGCAGCTCATCGAGTAGGACGGGGCAACAGACCCAGTACTTC | CASSSSSRTGQQTQYF | TRBJ2-5 | . | . | TRBV5-1
TGTGCCACCAGTGATCCCCCTCCAGGGGCCGGGGAGCTGTTTTTT | CATSDPPPGAGELFF | TRBJ2-2 | . | . | TRBV24-1
TGTGCCAGCAGCCAAGGGGCAGACTTTTTGGTGCAGTACTTC | CASSQGADFLVQYF | TRBJ2-7 | . | . | TRBV14
TGTGCCAGCGGGACAGGGTTAGGAACTAATGAAAAACTGTTTTTT | CASGTGLGTNEKLFF | TRBJ1-4 | . | TRBD1 | TRBV9
TGTGCCAGCAGCTCCAACAGGGGGAATGAAAAACTGTTTTTT | CASSSNRGNEKLFF | TRBJ1-4 | . | TRBD1 | TRBV7-9
TGTGCCAGCAGCTTAGTAGACAATCAGCCCCAGCATTTT | CASSLVDNQPQHF | TRBJ1-5 | . | . | TRBV7-9
TGCGCCAGCAGCCCCCGGACGGACCACTACGAGCAGTACTTC | CASSPRTDHYEQYF | TRBJ2-7 | . | . | TRBV5-1
TGCAGTGCCGAAGAATCCTACGAGCAGTACTTC | CSAEESYEQYF | TRBJ2-7 | . | . | TRBV20-1
TGTGCCAGCAGCCCAGAACAGGGATTATCGTACGAGCAGTACTTC | CASSPEQGLSYEQYF | TRBJ2-7 | . | . | TRBV3-1/TRBV3-2
TGTGCCTGGAGTTCAACAGGGACCTACGAGCAGTACTTC | CAWSSTGTYEQYF | TRBJ2-7 | . | . | TRBV30
TGTGCCAGCAGCCTTATACCCTCAACGGGCACCATATATTTT | CASSLIPSTGTIYF | TRBJ1-3 | . | . | TRBV27
TGTGCCTGGAGTGTATCGAGGACAGTGGGGGAAAAACTGTTTTTT | CAWSVSRTVGEKLFF | TRBJ1-4 | . | . | TRBV30
TGTGCCAGCAGTTTTCCAGGGGGCTACGAGCAGTACTTC | CASSFPGGYEQYF | TRBJ2-7 | . | TRBD1 | TRBV27
TGTGCCAGCAGCCAAGATATGGGCACTGAAGCTTTCTTT | CASSQDMGTEAFF | TRBJ1-1 | . | . | TRBV14
TGTGCCAGCAGCTTGAAAATTAGCACAGATACGCAGTATTTT | CASSLKISTDTQYF | TRBJ2-3 | . | . | TRBV5-6
TGTGCCAGCAGCCCCAGGGGATCTGGAAACATTCAGTACTTC | CASSPRGSGNIQYF | TRBJ2-4 | . | . | TRBV13
TGCGCCAGCAGCCAGACGGACGGTGGGCCCCAGCATTTT | CASSQTDGGPQHF | TRBJ1-5 | . | . | TRBV4-1
TGTGCCACCAGCAGAGAGGTTAGGGGGGTTCGCCAAGAGACCCAGTACTTC | CATSREVRGVRQETQYF | TRBJ2-5 | . | . | TRBV15
TGCGCCACCATGCAGGGGCCCAATCAGCCCCAGCATTTT | CATMQGPNQPQHF | TRBJ1-5 | . | . | TRBV10-2
TGTGCCAGTAAATCCAGGCAGGGGCAGCCCCAGCATTTT | CASKSRQGQPQHF | TRBJ1-5 | . | . | TRBV19
TGTGCCAGCAGCCCCCCGGGGGGGATAGACAATGAGCAGTTCTTC | CASSPPGGIDNEQFF | TRBJ2-1 | . | TRBD2 | TRBV6-5
TGTGCCAGCAGAGTTCAGGGCTGGAATGAGCAGTTCTTC | CASRVQGWNEQFF | TRBJ2-1 | . | . | TRBV12-1
TGTGCCAGCAGTTTATCAGGGAAGGGCAATCAGCCCCAGCATTTT | CASSLSGKGNQPQHF | TRBJ1-5 | . | . | TRBV27
TGTGCCAGCAGCTTGCAATTTTCGTACCAAGAGACCCAGTACTTC | CASSLQFSYQETQYF | TRBJ2-5 | . | . | TRBV5-5
TGTGCTAGTGGTGCGGGCGTGGATGGCTACACCTTC | CASGAGVDGYTF | TRBJ1-2 | . | . | TRBV12-5
TGCGCCAGCAGCCCATGGACAGATTTTAACTATGACTACACCTTC | CASSPWTDFNYDYTF | TRBJ1-2 | . | . | TRBV5-1
TGCGCCAGCAGAACCGGGACTAGCGGCAGCTCCTACGAGCAGTACTTC | CASRTGTSGSSYEQYF | TRBJ2-7 | . | TRBD2 | TRBV10-2
TGTGCCAGCAGTTACTATACGGGGACCGGGGAGCTGTTTTTT | CASSYYTGTGELFF | TRBJ2-2 | once | . | TRBV6-5
TGTGCCAGCAGCTATACCGGGACCGGTTATGGCTACACCTTC | CASSYTGTGYGYTF | TRBJ1-2 | . | . | TRBV7-3
TGTGCCAGCAGTGAGGTCGCCTGGTGGAATGAGCAGTTCTTC | CASSEVAWWNEQFF | TRBJ2-1 | . | . | TRBV25-1
TGTGCCAGCAGCCAGGGGACAGGGTGGAACACTGAAGCTTTCTTT | CASSQGTGWNTEAFF | TRBJ1-1 | . | TRBD1 | TRBV14
TGTGCCAGCAGTGAAAACAGGTTGAACACTGAAGCTTTCTTT | CASSENRLNTEAFF | TRBJ1-1 | . | . | TRBV2
TGTGCCAGCAGTATTGGAAACACCATATATTTT | CASSIGNTIYF | TRBJ1-3 | . | . | TRBV12-3/TRBV12-4
TGTGCCAGCAGCGCCGGGTCCCACTTCGACTTCCAAGAGACCCAGTACTTC | CASSAGSHFDFQETQYF | TRBJ2-5 | . | . | TRBV5-4
TGTGCCAGCAGCTTGTCCCCCGCGGGAGAGCAGTTCTTC | CASSLSPAGEQFF | TRBJ2-1 | . | . | TRBV11-2
TGTGCCAGCAGTCCTAGTTCGAGGGTGAACACTGAAGCTTTCTTT | CASSPSSRVNTEAFF | TRBJ1-1 | once | . | TRBV27
TGCGCCAGCAGCTCGGACGGAAACCGAAACACCATATATTTT | CASSSDGNRNTIYF | TRBJ1-3 | . | . | TRBV5-1
TGTGCCAGCTCGATCGATACGCAGTATTTT | CASSIDTQYF | TRBJ2-3 | once | . | TRBV18
TGTGCCAGCCGATGGACAGGGAACGAGACCCAGTACTTC | CASRWTGNETQYF | TRBJ2-5 | . | TRBD1 | TRBV2
TGTGCCAGCAGTTCCAATCGGGACAGGGCTGGCTACACCTTC | CASSSNRDRAGYTF | TRBJ1-2 | . | TRBD1 | TRBV6-5
TGTGCCACCAGTGATTCGGGGGTGGCCAAAAACATTCAGTACTTC | CATSDSGVAKNIQYF | TRBJ2-4 | . | . | TRBV24-1
TGTGCCAGCAGCGAGCCAGGGGAGATGAACACTGAAGCTTTCTTT | CASSEPGEMNTEAFF | TRBJ1-1 | . | . | TRBV9
TGTGCCAGTAGTATCGCAGGGAGCTATGGCTACACCTTC | CASSIAGSYGYTF | TRBJ1-2 | . | . | TRBV19
TGTGCCAGCAGCACGTGGACAGGGACTAACACTGAAGCTTTCTTT | CASSTWTGTNTEAFF | TRBJ1-1 | . | TRBD1 | TRBV11-3
TGCAGCGTTGTGGTAGCGGGGGGGCCACATGAGCAGTTCTTC | CSVVVAGGPHEQFF | TRBJ2-1 | . | TRBD2 | TRBV29-1
TGCAGCGTTGAGCGGGCCACCCGGAGAGAGACCCAGTACTTC | CSVERATRRETQYF | TRBJ2-5 | . | . | TRBV29-1
TGTGCCAGTAGTATTGGACACAAGGATTCACCCCTCCACTTT | CASSIGHKDSPLHF | TRBJ1-6 | . | . | TRBV19